This is a list of T cell receptor beta chains from one sample in a study of blood T cells in healthy people across ages. Via MiXCR, TCRdb re-called the 5' RACE reads, giving one row per CDR3 protein. The table records roughly 700,000 distinct CDR3 sequences, approximately 25% of them present only once. This sample also appeared in a second study, on T cells of mothers and their children.

The specimen sequenced was blood. These TCRs come from a boy younger than 18 in good health. CDR3s include the opening cysteine and the closing phenylalanine or tryptophan. D genes are given only for firm matches. Some rows mark clone size as missing; the rest say once, few, many or name a class of expanded clone.

d_call	clone_size	v_call	j_call	cdr3_aa	cdr3_nt
TRBD2	NA	TRBV28	TRBJ2-7	CASRGLAGLYEQYF	TGTGCCAGCAGGGGACTAGCGGGACTCTACGAGCAGTACTTC
TRBD1	few	TRBV24-1	TRBJ2-2	CATSAGTVNTGELFF	TGTGCCACCAGTGCAGGGACAGTGAACACCGGGGAGCTGTTTTTT
NA	few	TRBV20-1	TRBJ2-5	CSGKERYQETQYF	TGCAGTGGAAAAGAACGGTACCAAGAGACCCAGTACTTC
NA	NA	TRBV20-1	TRBJ2-2	CSATGTYKTGELFF	TGCAGTGCTACCGGGACTTATAAAACCGGGGAGCTGTTTTTT
TRBD1	NA	TRBV20-1	TRBJ2-7	CSARDGGQGTVEQYF	TGCAGTGCTAGAGATGGGGGACAGGGAACGGTCGAGCAGTACTTC
NA	NA	TRBV4-2	TRBJ2-3	CASSQLDADTQYF	TGTGCCAGCAGCCAATTGGATGCAGATACGCAGTATTTT
NA	NA	TRBV18	TRBJ2-7	CASSPSGVNEQYF	TGTGCCAGCTCACCAAGTGGGGTGAACGAGCAGTACTTC
TRBD2	once	TRBV7-2	TRBJ2-7	CASSLEYSGGNSYEQYF	TGTGCCAGCAGCTTAGAGTACAGCGGGGGAAACTCCTACGAGCAGTACTTC
TRBD1	few	TRBV6-1	TRBJ2-1	CASSEVWGQGYNEQFF	TGTGCCAGCAGTGAAGTTTGGGGACAGGGTTACAATGAGCAGTTCTTC
NA	NA	TRBV5-1	TRBJ2-7	CASSLRDVSYEQYF	TGCGCCAGCAGCTTGAGGGACGTCTCCTACGAGCAGTACTTC
NA	few	TRBV12-3/TRBV12-4	TRBJ1-2	CASSRQYGYTF	TGTGCCAGCAGTCGACAGTATGGCTACACCTTC
NA	NA	TRBV29-1	TRBJ1-2	CSALGAGPTNYGYTF	TGCAGCGCCCTGGGGGCTGGGCCGACAAACTATGGCTACACCTTC
NA	NA	TRBV5-1	TRBJ1-1	CASSLVGVNTEAFF	TGCGCCAGCAGCTTGGTGGGGGTGAACACTGAAGCTTTCTTT
NA	many	TRBV7-7	TRBJ1-4	CASSLRTAPNEKLFF	TGTGCTAGCAGCCTAAGGACAGCGCCGAATGAAAAACTGTTTTTT
TRBD1	NA	TRBV6-1	TRBJ2-7	CASYPGTGQEAQYF	TGTGCCAGCTACCCCGGGACAGGCCAAGAGGCCCAGTACTTC
NA	NA	TRBV27	TRBJ1-2	CASSSLFKGAEGYTF	TGTGCCAGCAGTTCATTATTCAAGGGCGCGGAAGGCTACACCTTC
TRBD2	NA	TRBV29-1	TRBJ2-3	CSVDRGSSSDTQYF	TGCAGCGTTGACCGCGGGAGTTCGTCAGATACGCAGTATTTT
TRBD2	few	TRBV11-1	TRBJ2-5	CASGWTSGLETQYF	TGTGCCAGCGGGTGGACTAGCGGTTTGGAGACCCAGTACTTC
TRBD2	few	TRBV4-3	TRBJ2-7	CASSQDLGEGEGEQYF	TGCGCCAGCAGCCAAGATCTTGGGGAGGGCGAGGGCGAGCAGTACTTC
TRBD1	NA	TRBV7-7	TRBJ2-7	CASSQGTETVYEQYF	TGTGCTAGCAGCCAAGGGACAGAAACTGTCTACGAGCAGTACTTC
NA	NA	TRBV5-5	TRBJ2-2	CASSLNVPPNTGELFF	TGTGCCAGCAGCTTGAATGTGCCCCCGAACACCGGGGAGCTGTTTTTT
NA	few	TRBV29-1	TRBJ2-7	CSVEPRDGHYEQYF	TGCAGCGTTGAACCCCGGGACGGACATTACGAGCAGTACTTC
TRBD1	few	TRBV3-1	TRBJ1-2	CASSLYSTGSSYGYTF	TGTGCCAGCAGCCTTTATTCGACAGGGTCCTCCTATGGCTACACCTTC
NA	NA	TRBV6-2/TRBV6-3	TRBJ1-6	CASTIGMGSPLHF	TGTGCCAGCACCATAGGCATGGGATCACCCCTCCACTTT
NA	few	TRBV2	TRBJ2-5	CAVLGGAEAYGETQYF	TGTGCCGTCTTAGGCGGGGCAGAGGCTTATGGAGAGACCCAGTACTTC
TRBD2	few	TRBV7-6	TRBJ2-2	CASKVAGGPGELFF	TGTGCCAGCAAAGTAGCGGGAGGGCCCGGGGAGCTGTTTTTT
TRBD1	NA	TRBV29-1	TRBJ2-5	CSVEEETGLETQYF	TGCAGCGTTGAAGAGGAGACAGGGTTGGAGACCCAGTACTTC
NA	few	TRBV7-2	TRBJ1-1	CASSTQGNTEAFF	TGTGCCAGCAGCACACAGGGGAACACTGAAGCTTTCTTT
TRBD2	NA	TRBV7-2	TRBJ2-5	CASSLGRGRAVETQYF	TGTGCCAGCAGCTTAGGTCGCGGGAGGGCCGTGGAGACCCAGTACTTC
NA	few	TRBV27	TRBJ2-1	CASSSPQGGYNEQFF	TGTGCCAGCAGTAGCCCCCAGGGAGGATACAATGAGCAGTTCTTC
NA	many	TRBV27	TRBJ1-1	CASSLAANTEAFF	TGTGCCAGCAGTTTAGCCGCGAACACTGAAGCTTTCTTT
NA	few	TRBV28	TRBJ2-7	CASTPPGNLYEQYF	TGTGCCAGCACCCCACCAGGGAACCTCTACGAGCAGTACTTC
NA	few	TRBV16	TRBJ2-7	CASSQSYGSSYEQYF	TGTGCCAGCAGCCAATCTTACGGGAGCTCCTACGAGCAGTACTTC
TRBD2	NA	TRBV20-1	TRBJ2-3	CSPRSWREGSDTQYF	TGCAGTCCTAGGTCTTGGCGGGAGGGATCAGATACGCAGTATTTT
TRBD1	few	TRBV7-2	TRBJ2-7	CASSLRRLDRVRDEQYF	TGTGCCAGCAGCTTACGGCGACTGGACAGGGTGAGGGACGAGCAGTACTTC
TRBD1	NA	TRBV2	TRBJ2-7	CASRRDSYEQYF	TGTGCCAGCAGGAGGGACAGCTACGAGCAGTACTTC
TRBD1	NA	TRBV7-2	TRBJ2-7	CASSVQGDHYEQYF	TGTGCCAGCAGCGTACAGGGGGACCACTACGAGCAGTACTTC
NA	NA	TRBV20-1	TRBJ2-1	CSARGRADPVYEQFF	TGCAGTGCTAGAGGCCGAGCAGATCCGGTCTATGAGCAGTTCTTC
TRBD1	few	TRBV12-3/TRBV12-4	TRBJ2-5	CASSYLGQGKETQYF	TGTGCCAGCAGCTACTTGGGACAGGGTAAAGAGACCCAGTACTTC
TRBD1	few	TRBV6-2/TRBV6-3	TRBJ1-3	CASSPPGQGNTIYF	TGTGCCAGCAGTCCACCGGGACAGGGAAACACCATATATTTT
NA	few	TRBV2	TRBJ1-6	CASMKTVPLHF	TGTGCCAGCATGAAGACAGTCCCCCTCCACTTT
TRBD1	NA	TRBV5-1	TRBJ2-2	CASSDVLQGATGELFF	TGCGCCAGCAGCGACGTGTTGCAGGGGGCGACCGGGGAGCTGTTTTTT
NA	NA	TRBV29-1	TRBJ1-1	CSVVADRAFF	TGCAGCGTTGTGGCAGATCGAGCTTTCTTT
TRBD2	NA	TRBV29-1	TRBJ2-1	CSVEKFERELSEQFF	TGCAGCGTTGAAAAATTCGAGCGGGAGTTGAGTGAGCAGTTCTTC
TRBD1	NA	TRBV29-1	TRBJ2-4	CSVWTSDRDIQYF	TGCAGCGTTTGGACCAGCGACAGGGACATTCAGTACTTC
NA	NA	TRBV5-1	TRBJ1-3	CASSVDMSSGNTIYF	TGCGCCAGCAGCGTGGACATGAGCTCTGGAAACACCATATATTTT
TRBD1	few	TRBV12-3/TRBV12-4	TRBJ2-7	CASSLPRQGLYEQYF	TGTGCCAGCAGTTTGCCGAGACAGGGGCTCTACGAGCAGTACTTC
NA	NA	TRBV7-7	TRBJ2-5	CASSAGITGETQYF	TGTGCTAGCAGCGCGGGAATAACGGGGGAGACCCAGTACTTC
NA	NA	TRBV4-1	TRBJ2-5	CASSQPAQGRGEQYF	TGCGCCAGCAGCCAACCCGCGCAGGGCCGTGGAGAGCAGTACTTC